Following are 14 T cell receptor beta chains from one sample sequenced in a study of T cell responses to AZD1222 COVID-19 vaccine. TCRdb's table, derived via immunoSEQ multiplex PCR, lists solely in-frame clones and lacks some. This repertoire shows some 100,000 clones, less than 90% found once; its top ten account for approximately 15%. The sequencing here drew on peripheral blood, taken on day 0 of AZD1222 vaccination. The receptors here all came from an adult in good health.

The chain employs TRBV15 and TRBJ1-6, with D perhaps TRBD1 (5 bases). V was shortened by 8 bases and J by 1 base, with 12 bases between the two germline ends. CDR1 LNHNV and CDR2 YYDKDF come from the germline V gene (reference sequence). The CDR3 loop spans 15 amino acids. The CDR3 loop is CATSRDSSYNSPLHF. As DNA, the CDR3 is TGTGCCACCTCCCGAGACAGTTCCTATAATTCACCCCTCCACTTT.

The gene calls are TRBV2 and TRBJ2-5; TRBD2 matches at 7 bases. This CDR3 has 13 residues. V was pared by 6 bases and J by 4 bases, with 5 bases of the junction left unmatched. CDR1 is SNHLY and CDR2 is FYNNEI in the germline V gene. CDR3 DNA sequence: TGTGCCAGCAGGACAACGGGGGGAGAGACCCAGTACTTC. Encoded protein: CASRTTGGETQYF.

V gene TRBV29-1 combines with J gene TRBJ1-1, with D possibly TRBD1 on 6 matching bases. Per the germline V gene, CDR1 is SQVTM and CDR2 is ANQGSEA. The ends were cut back, 6 bases at V and 1 base at J, with 12 bases in the middle. The CDR3 length is 13 residues. CDR3: CSVHLQGNTEAFF. The CDR3 DNA follows: TGCAGCGTCCACCTACAGGGGAACACTGAAGCTTTCTTT. The full variable domain, its missing parts supplied by reference TRBV29-1 and TRBJ1-1, is SAVISQKPSRDICQRGTSLTIQCQVDSQVTMMFWYRQQPGQSLTLIATANQGSEATYESGFVIDKFPISRPNLTFSTLTVSNMSPEDSSIYLCSVHLQGNTEAFFGQGTRLTVV.

This sequence joins TRBV24-1 and TRBJ1-2; no firm D call. The V end lost 0 bases, the J end lost 0 bases, and 4 bases lay between the germline ends. This CDR3 is 14 amino acids long. Germline V lookup: CDR1 KGHDR, CDR2 SFDVKD. The chain's CDR3 is CATSDLGTNYGYTF. The DNA of the CDR3 is TGTGCCACCAGTGATTTGGGGACTAACTATGGCTACACCTTC.

The chain uses TRBV9 and TRBJ2-6; no clear D gene. CDR1 is SGDLS, CDR2 YYNGEE, per germline. The CDR3 runs 13 residues. Deletions cut 6 bases from V and 1 base from J, with 5 bases between. This CDR3 is CASTSSGANVLTF. CDR3 DNA: TGTGCCAGCACCTCTTCTGGGGCCAACGTCCTGACTTTC.

The gene calls are TRBV30 and TRBJ1-3; possibly TRBD1 for D (6 bases). The CDR3 is 14 residues long. CDR1 is GTSNPN, CDR2 SVGIG, per germline (reference sequence). Trimming left V 4 bases short and J 2 bases short, with 12 bases between. CDR3 nucleotides: TGTGCCTGGATGGTCTGGGGGCCTGGAAACACCATATATTTT. Its translation: CAWMVWGPGNTIYF. Drawing the rest from reference TRBV30 and TRBJ1-3, the complete variable domain is SQTIHQWPATLVQPVGSPLSLECTVEGTSNPNLYWYRQAAGRGLQLLFYSVGIGQISSEVPQNLSASRPQDRQFILSSKKLLLSDSGFYLCAWMVWGPGNTIYFGEGSWLTVV.

The CDR3: CASSLLYGQHSNQPQHF. The CDR3 nucleotides read TGTGCCAGCAGTTTATTGTACGGACAGCATAGCAATCAGCCCCAGCATTTT. J is TRBJ1-5 and V is TRBV28, with D perhaps TRBD1 (6 bases). This CDR3 comprises 17 residues. Deletions cut 1 base from V and 0 bases from J, with 13 bases between. Germline V lookup: CDR1 MDHEN, CDR2 SYDVKM.

This chain uses TRBV5-4 with TRBJ1-2; D is unclear. CDR1 SGHNT and CDR2 YYREEE come from the germline V gene (reference sequence). The length of the CDR3 is 19 residues. V shed 0 bases and J shed 4 bases, with 25 bases lying between them. The CDR3 DNA reads as TGTGCCAGCAGCTTGGGGGGAGCGGGCAGTCCCACGCCGTCCTATGGCTACACCTTC. It encodes CASSLGGAGSPTPSYGYTF.

Only a few counts were recorded for this clone. V is TRBV5-4 and J is TRBJ1-2; 7 nucleotides align to TRBD1. Germline V gene lookup returns CDR1 SGHNT and CDR2 YYREEE (reference sequence). The trim removed 3 bases at V and 8 bases at J, leaving 13 bases unmatched. The CDR3 has 15 amino acids. The CDR3 sequence: CASSSKMTGPSGYTF. The CDR3 nucleotides read TGTGCCAGCAGCTCTAAAATGACAGGGCCGAGCGGCTACACCTTC.

The genes are TRBV10-3 and TRBJ2-1; maybe TRBD1 (6 bases). CDR1 ENHRY and CDR2 SYGVKD come from the germline V gene. V lost 5 bases and J 6 bases, leaving 11 bases between the germline ends. The CDR3 spans 13 residues. The CDR3 loop is CAISRTAANEQFF. In nucleotides, the CDR3 is TGTGCCATCAGTCGGACAGCAGCCAATGAGCAGTTCTTC.

The V call is TRBV4-2, the J call TRBJ2-5; possibly TRBD1 for D (6 bases). The CDR3 extends over 17 amino acids. Germline V gene sequence: CDR1 LGHNA, CDR2 YNFKEQ. Trimming took off 0 bases at V and 1 base at J, with 15 bases between the two ends. CDR3 amino acids: CASSQDLDRASQETQYF. CDR3 nucleotides: TGTGCCAGCAGCCAAGATTTGGACAGAGCTTCCCAAGAGACCCAGTACTTC.

This chain joins TRBV5-1 and TRBJ1-4, with D perhaps TRBD1 (5 bases). CDR3 size: 15 residues. Trimming pared 0 bases from V and 5 bases from J, leaving 11 bases between. Looked up from germline, CDR1 is SGHRS and CDR2 is YFSETQ. The CDR3 protein is CASSLGATENEKLFF. CDR3 in DNA: TGCGCCAGCAGCTTGGGGGCGACAGAAAATGAAAAACTGTTTTTT.

The J gene is TRBJ1-1, the V gene TRBV5-1; no clear D gene. This CDR3 has 15 residues. Germline V lookup: CDR1 SGHRS, CDR2 YFSETQ. V was trimmed by 2 bases and J by 4 bases, leaving 15 bases between them. The DNA for the CDR3 is TGCGCCAGCAGCTTTAGTTTGTTGGGGAGCACTGAAGCTTTCTTT. This gives the protein CASSFSLLGSTEAFF.

The chain combines TRBV7-3 with TRBJ2-5; 8 nucleotides match TRBD1. The CDR3 runs 17 residues. CDR1 and CDR2 from the germline V gene are SGHTA and FQGTGA. The V gene end was trimmed by 0 bases and the J gene end by 2 bases; junction bases not matched to a gene: 8. CDR3 sequence (DNA): TGTGCCAGCAGCTTAACTGGGCAGGGGGCTAGTCAAGAGACCCAGTACTTC. It encodes CASSLTGQGASQETQYF.